Reported below is one T cell receptor beta chain. The CDR3 consists of 12 residues. Germline V gene lookup returns CDR1 SGHRS and CDR2 YFSETQ. This record belongs to a study of CXCR3-negative and CXCR3-positive naive CD8 T cells. Libraries were UMI-labeled 5' RACE TRB cDNA. Following a re-call of the 5' RACE reads, TCRdb has one entry per CDR3 protein and lacks DNA. Its table records 48,000 or so distinct CDR3 sequences. Material for sequencing was memory CD8+ T cells from blood. J is TRBJ2-1 and V is TRBV5-1. The receptor's source is a human donor in good health. Some clones in this sample may be carry-over from other donors' samples. The CDR3 sequence is CASSSSRDEQFF.